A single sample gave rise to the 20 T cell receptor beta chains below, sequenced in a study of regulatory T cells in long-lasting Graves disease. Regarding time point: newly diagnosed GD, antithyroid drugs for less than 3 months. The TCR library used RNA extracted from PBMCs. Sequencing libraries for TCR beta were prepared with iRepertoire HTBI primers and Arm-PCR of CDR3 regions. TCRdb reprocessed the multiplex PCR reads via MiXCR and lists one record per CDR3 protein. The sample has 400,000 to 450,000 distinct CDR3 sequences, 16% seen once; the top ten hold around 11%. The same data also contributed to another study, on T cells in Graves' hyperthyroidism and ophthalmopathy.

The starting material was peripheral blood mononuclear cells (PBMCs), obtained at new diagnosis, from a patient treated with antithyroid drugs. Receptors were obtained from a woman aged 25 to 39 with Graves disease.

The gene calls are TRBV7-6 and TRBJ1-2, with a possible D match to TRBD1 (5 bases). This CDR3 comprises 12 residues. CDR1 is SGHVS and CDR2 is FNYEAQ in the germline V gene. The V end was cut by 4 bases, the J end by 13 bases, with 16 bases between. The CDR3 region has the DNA TGTGCCAGCAGCTCTAACCGGGACGGCCTCACCTTC. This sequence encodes CASSSNRDGLTF.

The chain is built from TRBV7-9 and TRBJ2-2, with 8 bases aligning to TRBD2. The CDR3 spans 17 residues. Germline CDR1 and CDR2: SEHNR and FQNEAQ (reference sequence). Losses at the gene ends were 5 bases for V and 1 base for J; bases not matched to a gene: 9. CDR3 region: CASSKQGAGGNTGELFF. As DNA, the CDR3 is TGTGCCAGCAGCAAACAGGGCGCGGGAGGGAACACCGGGGAGCTGTTTTTT.

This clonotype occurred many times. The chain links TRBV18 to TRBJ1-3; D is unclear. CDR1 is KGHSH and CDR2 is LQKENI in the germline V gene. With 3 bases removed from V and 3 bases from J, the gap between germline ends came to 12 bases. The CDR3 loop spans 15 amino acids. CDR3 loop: CASSPTFTGGNTIYF. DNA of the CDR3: TGTGCCAGCTCACCCACGTTCACGGGTGGAAACACCATATATTTT.

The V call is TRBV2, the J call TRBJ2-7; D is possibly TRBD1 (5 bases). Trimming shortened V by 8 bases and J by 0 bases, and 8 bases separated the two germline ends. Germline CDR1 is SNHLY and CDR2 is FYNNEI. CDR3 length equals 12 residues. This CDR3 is CASGRDSYEQYF. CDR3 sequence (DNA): TGTGCCAGCGGCAGGGACTCCTACGAGCAGTACTTC.

CDR3 amino acids: CASYPGDLMGYTF. CDR3 bases: TGTGCCAGCTATCCGGGGGACCTTATGGGCTACACCTTC. This chain joins TRBV6-1 and TRBJ1-2, with D possibly TRBD1 on 5 matching bases. Germline CDR1 is MNHNS and CDR2 is SASEGT. The V gene lost 8 bases and the J gene lost 8 bases, with 18 bases spanning the gap. The CDR3 contains 13 residues.

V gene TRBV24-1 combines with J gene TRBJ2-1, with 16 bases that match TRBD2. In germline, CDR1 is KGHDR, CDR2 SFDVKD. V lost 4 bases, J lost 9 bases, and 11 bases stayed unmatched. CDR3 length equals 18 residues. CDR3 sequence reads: CATSETGTSGRVFGEQFF. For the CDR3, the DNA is TGTGCCACCAGTGAAACCGGGACTAGCGGGAGGGTTTTCGGTGAGCAGTTCTTC.

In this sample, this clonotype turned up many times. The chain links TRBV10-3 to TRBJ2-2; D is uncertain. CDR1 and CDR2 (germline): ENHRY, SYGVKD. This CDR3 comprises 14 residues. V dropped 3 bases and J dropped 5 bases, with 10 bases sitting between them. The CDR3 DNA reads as TGTGCCATCAGTGACCCAAGAAATACCGGGGAGCTGTTTTTT. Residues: CAISDPRNTGELFF.

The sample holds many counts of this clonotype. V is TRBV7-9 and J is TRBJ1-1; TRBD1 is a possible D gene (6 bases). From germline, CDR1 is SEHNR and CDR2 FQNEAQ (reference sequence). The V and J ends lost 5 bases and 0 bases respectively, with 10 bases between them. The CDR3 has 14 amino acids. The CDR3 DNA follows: TGTGCCAGCAGCGGGCAGGGGCTGAACACTGAAGCTTTCTTT. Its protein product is CASSGQGLNTEAFF.

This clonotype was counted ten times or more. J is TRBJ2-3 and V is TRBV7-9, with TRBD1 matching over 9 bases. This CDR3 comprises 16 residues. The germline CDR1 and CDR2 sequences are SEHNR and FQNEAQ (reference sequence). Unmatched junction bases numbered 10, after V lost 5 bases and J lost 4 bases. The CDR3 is CASSLYLGQGADTQYF. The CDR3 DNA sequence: TGTGCCAGCAGCCTCTACTTGGGACAGGGAGCAGATACGCAGTATTTT.

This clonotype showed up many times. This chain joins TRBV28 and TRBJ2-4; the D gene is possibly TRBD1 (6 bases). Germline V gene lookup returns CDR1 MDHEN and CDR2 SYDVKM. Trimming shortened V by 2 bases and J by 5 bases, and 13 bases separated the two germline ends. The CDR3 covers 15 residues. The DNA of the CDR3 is TGTGCCAGCAGTTTACGCGGACAGTGGCAAAACATTCAGTACTTC. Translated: CASSLRGQWQNIQYF.

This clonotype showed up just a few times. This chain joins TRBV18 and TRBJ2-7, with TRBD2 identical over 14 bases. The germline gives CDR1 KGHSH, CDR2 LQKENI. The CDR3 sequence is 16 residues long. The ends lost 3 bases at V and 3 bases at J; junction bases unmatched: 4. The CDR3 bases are TGTGCCAGCTCACCGACCGGGACTAGCGGGAGCTACGAGCAGTACTTC. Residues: CASSPTGTSGSYEQYF.

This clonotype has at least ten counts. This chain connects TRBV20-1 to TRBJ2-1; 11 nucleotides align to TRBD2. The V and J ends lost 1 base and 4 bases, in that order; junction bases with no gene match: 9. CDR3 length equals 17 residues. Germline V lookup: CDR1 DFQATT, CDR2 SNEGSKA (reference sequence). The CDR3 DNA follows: TGCAGTGCTAGAGTTAGCGGGAGGGTCCAACCTTACAATGAGCAGTTCTTC. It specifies CSARVSGRVQPYNEQFF.

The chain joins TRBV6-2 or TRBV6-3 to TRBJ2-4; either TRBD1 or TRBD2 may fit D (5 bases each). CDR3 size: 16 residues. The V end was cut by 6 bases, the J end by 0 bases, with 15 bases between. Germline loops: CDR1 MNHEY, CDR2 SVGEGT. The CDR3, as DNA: TGTGCCAGCAGGACCGTGGGGGTACTAGCCAAAAACATTCAGTACTTC. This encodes CASRTVGVLAKNIQYF.

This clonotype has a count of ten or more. CDR3 DNA: TGTGCCAGCAGTTTTGGGGATACGCAGTATTTT. Protein sequence: CASSFGDTQYF. The chain joins TRBV28 to TRBJ2-3; D unresolved. CDR3 size: 11 residues. Looked up from germline, CDR1 is MDHEN and CDR2 is SYDVKM. V gave up 3 bases and J gave up 6 bases, with 4 bases separating them.

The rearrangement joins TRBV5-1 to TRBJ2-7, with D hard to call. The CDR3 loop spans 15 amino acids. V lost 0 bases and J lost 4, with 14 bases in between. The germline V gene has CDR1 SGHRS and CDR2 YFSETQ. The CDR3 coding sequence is TGCGCCAGCAGCTTGGGTAGCCAAATAAGTTACGAGCAGTACTTC. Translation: CASSLGSQISYEQYF.

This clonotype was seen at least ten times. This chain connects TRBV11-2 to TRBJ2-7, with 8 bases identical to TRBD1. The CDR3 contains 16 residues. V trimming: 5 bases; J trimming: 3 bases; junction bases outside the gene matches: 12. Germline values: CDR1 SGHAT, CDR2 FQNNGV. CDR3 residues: CASSPLGRTGSYEQYF. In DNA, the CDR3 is TGTGCCAGCAGCCCCCTAGGTCGGACAGGGAGCTACGAGCAGTACTTC.

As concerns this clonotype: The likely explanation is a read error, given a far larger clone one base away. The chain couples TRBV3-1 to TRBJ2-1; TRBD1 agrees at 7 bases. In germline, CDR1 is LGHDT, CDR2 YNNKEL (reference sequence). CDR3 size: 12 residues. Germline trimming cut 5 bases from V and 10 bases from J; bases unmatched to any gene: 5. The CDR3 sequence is CASSGDSYEQFF. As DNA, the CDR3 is TGTGCCAGCAGCGGGGACAGTTACGAGCAGTTCTTC.

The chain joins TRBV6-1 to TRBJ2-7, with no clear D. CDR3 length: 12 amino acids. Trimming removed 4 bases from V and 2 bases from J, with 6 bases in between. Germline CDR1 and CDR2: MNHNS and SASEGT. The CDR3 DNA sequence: TGTGCCAGCAGTGTGCTAGCCTACGAGCAGTACTTC. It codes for CASSVLAYEQYF.

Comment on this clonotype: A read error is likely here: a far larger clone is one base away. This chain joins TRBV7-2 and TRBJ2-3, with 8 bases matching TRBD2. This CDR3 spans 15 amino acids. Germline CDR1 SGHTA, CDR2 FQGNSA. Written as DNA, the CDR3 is TGTGCCAGCAGCTTAGATCTAACTAGCGGAGATACGCGGTATTTT. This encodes CASSLDLTSGDTRYF.

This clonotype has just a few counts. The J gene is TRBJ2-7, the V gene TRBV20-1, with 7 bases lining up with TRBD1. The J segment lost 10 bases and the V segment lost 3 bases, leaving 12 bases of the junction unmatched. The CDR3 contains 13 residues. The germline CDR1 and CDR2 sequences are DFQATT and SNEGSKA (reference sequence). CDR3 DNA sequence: TGCAGTGCTAGTTTGGTTGGGGACAGTGAACAGTACTTC. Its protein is CSASLVGDSEQYF.